The subject of this entry is one T cell receptor (beta chain). The antigen remains undetermined. Splitting the CD4+ cells yielded a CD45RA+ naive subset and a CD45RA-negative memory subset. The sample is drawn from a study of shared clonotypes between healthy human individuals. Overall study findings and caveats: Compared with clonotypes that all four donors shared, non-shared clonotypes had lower generation probabilities. In this cohort, only blood was sampled, and tissue repertoires likely differ.

The data were produced by immunoSEQ multiplex PCR, yet TCRdb's version contains in-frame clones alone and is incomplete. The sample carries over a million clones, approximately 80% recorded once. This TCR was recovered from a man aged 18 to 29 in good health. Some clones in this sample may be carry-over from other donors' samples. What was sequenced was memory CD4+ T cells from PBMCs. The subset denotes: CD45RA-negative fraction.

The CDR3 loop is CASSLGEVNDYTF. As DNA, the CDR3 is TGTGCCAGCAGTTTAGGGGAAGTCAACGACTACACCTTC. This chain links TRBV28 with TRBJ1-2; D is uncertain. Trimming stripped 2 bases from V and 10 bases from J, with 14 bases between. Germline CDR1 and CDR2: MDHEN and SYDVKM. This CDR3 has 13 amino acids.